A selection of T cell receptor beta chains follows, all from one sample in a study of blood T cell repertoires in COVID-19. Clones were read by immunoSEQ multiplex PCR, and TCRdb kept only the in-frame ones, dropping some. The table lists some 42,000 clones, approximately 89% of them singletons. Input material: peripheral blood. The source of these receptors is a human donor in a cohort sampled during active COVID-19. CDR3s include the opening cysteine and the closing phenylalanine or tryptophan. The D gene is left open where the match is weak. Clone size is stated in some rows and not others, as once, few, many or a class when expanded.

size	V	J	D	CDR3	DNA
once	TRBV19	TRBJ1-6	TRBD1	CASSTGRQGSTAPLHF	TGTGCCAGTAGTACCGGAAGACAGGGTTCGACGGCACCCCTCCACTTT
-	TRBV9	TRBJ2-1	-	CASSTTNRRDGYNEQFF	TGTGCCAGCAGCACCACAAACAGGAGGGATGGCTACAATGAGCAGTTCTTC
-	TRBV4-1	TRBJ2-1	TRBD1	CASSQATGTGVGEQFF	TGCGCCAGCAGCCAGGCTACCGGGACAGGGGTCGGGGAGCAGTTCTTC
-	TRBV2	TRBJ1-1	TRBD1	CASSDDRAEAFF	TGTGCCAGCAGTGATGACAGGGCTGAAGCTTTCTTT
-	TRBV19	TRBJ1-5	-	CASTNYPQGLSNQPQHF	TGTGCCAGTACCAATTATCCACAGGGCCTGAGCAATCAGCCCCAGCATTTT
-	TRBV7-8	TRBJ1-1	-	CASSFSGASKAFF	TGTGCCAGCAGCTTTAGTGGGGCGTCAAAAGCTTTCTTT
-	TRBV30	TRBJ1-1	-	CAWNGESGTEAFF	TGTGCCTGGAATGGGGAATCGGGAACTGAAGCTTTCTTT
-	TRBV19	TRBJ1-2	-	CASSLHRVNYGYTF	TGTGCCAGTAGCCTACACAGGGTGAACTATGGCTACACCTTC
-	TRBV18	TRBJ1-2	-	CASSPPVGGLGYTF	TGTGCCAGCTCACCACCTGTCGGAGGGCTTGGCTACACCTTC
-	TRBV14	TRBJ2-1	TRBD2	CASSQGGLAINEQFF	TGTGCCAGCAGCCAGGGCGGACTAGCGATAAATGAGCAGTTCTTC
once	TRBV4-1	TRBJ2-1	-	CASSQDVTDYSYNEQFF	TGCGCCAGCAGCCAAGATGTCACTGACTACTCCTACAATGAGCAGTTCTTC
-	TRBV4-2	TRBJ2-7	TRBD1	CASSQDDHWDRRYEQYF	TGTGCCAGCAGCCAAGATGACCATTGGGACAGGCGGTACGAGCAGTACTTC
-	TRBV9	TRBJ2-1	TRBD1	CASSGRDRANNEQFF	TGTGCCAGCAGCGGCCGGGACAGGGCCAACAATGAGCAGTTCTTC
once	TRBV18	TRBJ1-3	-	CASSPRTGNTIYF	TGTGCCAGCTCACCACGAACAGGAAACACCATATATTTT
-	TRBV19	TRBJ1-2	-	CASSIPNIRGGYTF	TGTGCCAGTAGTATTCCTAACATCCGCGGGGGCTACACCTTC
-	TRBV3-1/TRBV3-2	TRBJ2-1	TRBD2	CASTRRTRVYNEQFF	TGTGCCAGCACCCGACGGACTAGAGTCTACAATGAGCAGTTCTTC
-	TRBV2	TRBJ1-1	TRBD1	CASSETGGSEAFF	TGTGCCAGCAGTGAAACAGGGGGCTCTGAAGCTTTCTTT
-	TRBV6-2/TRBV6-3	TRBJ2-3	-	CASSSNHGGNTDTQYF	TGTGCCAGCAGTTCAAACCACGGGGGAAACACAGATACGCAGTATTTT
-	TRBV19	TRBJ1-6	TRBD1	CASRGTGDSPLHF	TGTGCCAGTAGGGGGACAGGGGATTCACCCCTCCACTTT
-	TRBV7-6	TRBJ2-3	-	CASSDDSVTQYF	TGTGCCAGCAGCGATGACAGTGTTACGCAGTATTTT
-	TRBV3-1/TRBV3-2	TRBJ1-1	-	CASSQTGMNTEAFF	TGTGCCAGCAGTCAGACAGGCATGAACACTGAAGCTTTCTTT
-	TRBV5-1	TRBJ2-1	-	CASSLLSGSGYNEQFF	TGCGCCAGCAGCTTGTTATCGGGGTCGGGCTACAATGAGCAGTTCTTC
-	TRBV4-2	TRBJ2-1	TRBD2	CASLPTSGGPYNEQFF	TGTGCCAGCTTACCGACTAGCGGGGGACCCTACAATGAGCAGTTCTTC
-	TRBV18	TRBJ2-1	TRBD2	CASSQSGGAYNEQFF	TGTGCCAGCTCACAAAGCGGGGGGGCCTACAATGAGCAGTTCTTC
few	TRBV6-1	TRBJ1-5	TRBD1	CASSEGTGVSQPQHF	TGTGCCAGCAGTGAAGGGACAGGGGTTTCCCAGCCCCAGCATTTT